The 8 T cell receptor beta chains listed next were all sequenced from one sample in a study of identical twins. A single record per CDR3 protein comes from TCRdb applying MiXCR to the 5' RACE reads. The sample consists of around 690,000 distinct CDR3 sequences, around 20% of them appearing once. The sample was also linked to a second study, of T cells expressing NK-cell markers.

Material: PBMCs. All receptors derive from a woman younger than 30 in good health.

This clonotype occurred many times. This rearrangement joins TRBV12-3 or TRBV12-4 to TRBJ2-7; the D is unclear. The CDR3 is made up of 14 amino acids. V lost 0 bases and J lost 3, with 9 bases in between. The CDR3, as DNA: TGTGCCAGCAGTTTAGCCCTGGGGATCTACGAGCAGTACTTC. Translated: CASSLALGIYEQYF.

The chain has TRBV6-2 or TRBV6-3 and TRBJ2-2; the D is unclear. This CDR3 is built from 14 residues. V was pared by 5 bases and J by 0 bases, with 7 bases between. CDR1 and CDR2 (germline): MNHEY, SVGEGT. The CDR3 reads CASSNSANTGELFF. The DNA for the CDR3 is TGTGCCAGCAGTAACAGCGCGAACACCGGGGAGCTGTTTTTT.

A few counts support this clonotype. The chain couples TRBV20-1 to TRBJ1-3; D is unresolved. Trimming removed 3 bases from V and 8 bases from J, with 11 bases in between. CDR1 is DFQATT and CDR2 is SNEGSKA in the germline V gene (reference sequence). This CDR3 spans 12 amino acids. The chain's CDR3 is CSASRERDTIYF. The CDR3 DNA is TGCAGTGCTAGCCGGGAAAGGGACACCATATATTTT.

This clonotype was seen only a few times. The chain has TRBV20-1 and TRBJ2-3, with 12 bases lining up with TRBD2. The V gene's germline CDR1 is DFQATT and CDR2 SNEGSKA (reference sequence). Trimming cost V 4 bases and J 4 bases; bases outside gene matches: 15. This CDR3 has 18 residues. DNA for the CDR3: TGCAGTGCTACATCGCGAGCTAGCGGGAGGGCCCGGGCAGATACGCAGTATTTT. The encoded protein is CSATSRASGRARADTQYF.

The J gene is TRBJ2-7, the V gene TRBV27, with TRBD2 identical over 7 bases. Germline-derived CDR1 and CDR2 are MNHEY and SMNVEV (reference sequence). The CDR3 runs to 14 residues. The J segment lost 0 bases and the V segment lost 6 bases, leaving 5 bases of the junction unmatched. This chain's CDR3 is CASRWASGSYEQYF. The CDR3 DNA reads TGTGCCAGCAGGTGGGCTAGCGGCTCCTACGAGCAGTACTTC.

The rearrangement joins TRBV27 to TRBJ2-3; possible D gene TRBD2, 6 bases. The CDR3 extends over 13 amino acids. V lost 6 bases, J lost 9 bases, and 16 bases lay in between. From germline, CDR1 is MNHEY and CDR2 SMNVEV (reference sequence). CDR3 sequence: CASRGGARNTQYF. In DNA, the CDR3 is TGTGCCAGCAGAGGAGGGGCGCGGAACACGCAGTATTTT.

This chain connects TRBV6-5 to TRBJ2-3; the match to TRBD2 covers 8 bases. Germline V gene lookup returns CDR1 MNHEY and CDR2 SVGAGI. V shed 1 base and J 1 base; nucleotides not matched to a gene: 1. The CDR3 loop spans 15 amino acids. The CDR3 sequence is CASSYWRGGTDTQYF. The CDR3 DNA is TGTGCCAGCAGTTACTGGCGGGGGGGCACAGATACGCAGTATTTT.

This clonotype occurred a few times. V is TRBV7-9 and J is TRBJ2-5; D might be TRBD2 (6 bases). Germline CDR1 and CDR2: SEHNR and FQNEAQ (reference sequence). The CDR3 extends over 15 amino acids. Trimming pared 1 base from V and 5 bases from J, leaving 14 bases between. The CDR3 DNA reads as TGTGCCAGCAGCTTAGGAACTAGCTTCCTGGAGACCCAGTACTTC. Protein product: CASSLGTSFLETQYF.